What follows are 28 T cell receptor beta chains derived from one specimen sequenced in a study of T cell clusters in autoimmune cytopenias. TRB amplification used 250 ng of peripheral blood genomic DNA. Multiplex touch-down PCR amplified TRB using TRB-A and TRB-B pools in one tube. Reanalyzing the multiplex PCR reads, TCRdb keeps one entry per CDR3 protein, without DNA. Here the sample table reports 6,000 to 8,000 distinct CDR3 sequences. The sample was also linked to a second study, of T cell repertoires in aging, cancer and after chemotherapy.

The sequenced sample was peripheral blood. The receptors shown here come from a human donor in good health.

The gene calls are TRBV12-3 or TRBV12-4 and TRBJ2-7. The CDR3 totals 15 residues. CDR3 residues: CASSPPREGYYEQYF.

The rearrangement joins TRBV6-2 or TRBV6-3 to TRBJ2-2; the D call from TCRdb, TRBD2, cannot be confirmed without DNA. The germline CDR1 and CDR2 sequences are MNHEY and SVGEGT. This CDR3 spans 15 amino acids. The CDR3 region is CASSYLQSDTGELFF.

The chain couples TRBV27 to TRBJ1-5; the D call from TCRdb, TRBD1, cannot be confirmed without DNA. In germline, CDR1 is MNHEY, CDR2 SMNVEV (reference sequence). The CDR3 sequence is 14 residues long. CDR3 protein: CASRRTGGLGPQHF.

The rearrangement uses TRBV6-6 and TRBJ1-4. Looked up from germline, CDR1 is MNHNY and CDR2 is SVGAGI (reference sequence). The CDR3 runs 11 residues. CDR3 amino acids: CASRLSEKLFF.

The chain uses TRBV6-2 or TRBV6-3 and TRBJ1-2; the TCRdb call, TRBD1, lacks DNA for checking. The CDR3 has 13 residues. Germline CDR1 reads MNHEY; CDR2 reads SVGEGT. The CDR3 loop is CASSSGQFYGYTF.

The chain joins TRBV6-6 to TRBJ2-7; TCRdb selects TRBD1, and the lack of DNA leaves this call unchecked. In germline, CDR1 is MNHNY, CDR2 SVGAGI (reference sequence). This CDR3 is 15 amino acids long. Here the CDR3 reads CASSSHHGASYEQYF.

The genes are TRBV5-6 and TRBJ1-2; TCRdb picks TRBD1, but there is no DNA to check that call. This CDR3 contains 15 residues. Germline V gene sequence: CDR1 SGHDT, CDR2 YYEEEE. The CDR3 sequence: CASSLRRTGNYGYTF. Complete variable domain (other parts from reference TRBV5-6 and TRBJ1-2): DAGVTQSPTHLIKTRGQQVTLRCSPKSGHDTVSWYQQALGQGPQFIFQYYEEEERQRGNFPDRFSGHQFPNYSSELNVNALLLGDSALYLCASSLRRTGNYGYTFGSGTRLTVV.

The J gene is TRBJ2-5, the V gene TRBV29-1; TCRdb returns TRBD2, unconfirmable since there is no DNA. Germline CDR1 SQVTM, CDR2 ANQGSEA. The CDR3 contains 13 residues. The CDR3: CSAPIGSQETQYF.

The chain has TRBV5-1 and TRBJ2-7; the TCRdb D gene call, TRBD1, has no DNA to confirm it. CDR3 length: 15 residues. Germline CDR1 and CDR2: SGHRS and YFSETQ. The CDR3 region is CASSDRDRDSYEQYF.

The CDR3 region is CASSIGGQGLLSSGNTIYF. The genes are TRBV19 and TRBJ1-3; as DNA is missing, the TRBD1 call by TCRdb cannot be tested. Germline loops: CDR1 LNHDA, CDR2 SQIVND (reference sequence). The CDR3 sequence is 19 residues long.

The chain joins TRBV12-3 or TRBV12-4 to TRBJ2-7. The CDR3 is 13 residues long. The CDR3: CASKERSSYEQYF.

The chain links TRBV20-1 to TRBJ1-2; TCRdb's D call of TRBD1 is untestable without DNA. There are 15 residues in the CDR3. Germline CDR1 is DFQATT and CDR2 is SNEGSKA (reference sequence). This CDR3 is CSGGGTGGEEDGYTF.

The V call is TRBV5-5, the J call TRBJ2-7; checking the TCRdb D call of TRBD2 is not possible without DNA. The CDR3 runs 15 residues. CDR1 is SGHKS, CDR2 YYEKEE, per germline (reference sequence). This chain's CDR3 is CASSFGSGGAAEQYF.

This clonotype is labeled medium-sized based on frequency. J is TRBJ2-1 and V is TRBV6-5; checking the TCRdb D call of TRBD2 is not possible without DNA. This CDR3 is 16 amino acids long. Germline lookup yields CDR1 MNHEY and CDR2 SVGAGI. The CDR3 spells CASSYSQAGGRNEQFF.

Frequency places this clonotype as medium-sized. The chain is built from TRBV11-3 and TRBJ2-7. CDR3 length equals 15 residues. Germline CDR1 SGHNT, CDR2 YENEEA. CDR3 sequence: CASSLDGFKDYEQYF.

This clonotype is identified as medium-sized from frequency. The chain carries TRBV29-1 and TRBJ1-1; no DNA is available, so the TRBD1 call from TCRdb remains unchecked. Looked up from germline, CDR1 is SQVTM and CDR2 is ANQGSEA. There are 11 residues in the CDR3. CDR3 in amino acids: CSVEGGGEAFF.

The rearrangement joins TRBV5-4 to TRBJ2-1; TCRdb names TRBD1, which stays unverified in the absence of DNA. The CDR3 length is 16 residues. From germline, CDR1 is SGHNT and CDR2 YYREEE (reference sequence). The CDR3 here is CASSPGGAGSYNEQFF.

The V and J genes are TRBV7-9 and TRBJ2-2. The CDR3 spans 13 residues. Germline V CDR1 and CDR2: SEHNR, FQNEAQ (reference sequence). CDR3 protein: CASSLSGPGELFF.

The chain links TRBV7-9 to TRBJ2-7; TCRdb picks TRBD1, but there is no DNA to check that call. Germline CDR1 SEHNR, CDR2 FQNEAQ (reference sequence). The CDR3 contains 14 residues. CDR3 residues: CASSELDRTYEQYF.

The chain employs TRBV6-1 and TRBJ2-1; the D call from TCRdb, TRBD1, cannot be confirmed without DNA. The CDR3 spans 15 residues. Germline loops: CDR1 MNHNS, CDR2 SASEGT. CDR3: CASSEWDRDYNEQFF.

The gene calls are TRBV7-9 and TRBJ1-2; TCRdb selects TRBD1, and the lack of DNA leaves this call unchecked. Germline-derived CDR1 and CDR2 are SEHNR and FQNEAQ (reference sequence). The CDR3 runs 14 residues. This chain's CDR3 is CASSKGTGDYGYTF.

This CDR3 reads CASSFVTGGSNEKLFF. The V gene is TRBV5-1, the J gene TRBJ1-4; with no DNA, the TCRdb D assignment of TRBD1 cannot be verified. There are 16 residues in the CDR3. CDR1 is SGHRS, CDR2 YFSETQ, per germline.

The chain is built from TRBV6-1 and TRBJ2-5; absent DNA, TCRdb's TRBD1 call cannot be checked. This CDR3 contains 12 residues. CDR1 MNHNS and CDR2 SASEGT come from the germline V gene. The CDR3 sequence is CASTRGIETQYF.

The V gene is TRBV6-5, the J gene TRBJ2-3; TCRdb calls TRBD2, which cannot be checked without DNA. The CDR3 spans 20 residues. CDR1 and CDR2 (germline): MNHEY, SVGAGI. The CDR3 sequence is CASSYRVAGTSGGAGDTQYF.

This clonotype is identified as medium-sized from frequency. The chain couples TRBV29-1 to TRBJ2-5. The CDR3 has 13 amino acids. Germline V lookup: CDR1 SQVTM, CDR2 ANQGSEA. The CDR3 region is CSVEWYFQETQYF.

Considering frequency, this clonotype is large. CDR3 protein: CSVDPGQNTGELFF. The V gene is TRBV29-1, the J gene TRBJ2-2; absent DNA, TCRdb's TRBD1 call cannot be checked. Germline V lookup: CDR1 SQVTM, CDR2 ANQGSEA. The CDR3 is 14 residues long.

The chain has TRBV6-2 or TRBV6-3 and TRBJ1-2; the TCRdb call, TRBD1, lacks DNA for checking. CDR3 size: 15 residues. Per the germline V gene, CDR1 is MNHEY and CDR2 is SVGEGT. The CDR3 sequence: CASSDRQRGTDGYTF.

This clonotype is called medium-sized based on its frequency. The V call is TRBV5-6, the J call TRBJ2-6; as DNA is missing, the TRBD1 call by TCRdb cannot be tested. Germline V gene sequence: CDR1 SGHDT, CDR2 YYEEEE. The CDR3 consists of 15 residues. The CDR3 is CASSFAGPGANVLTF.